This TCR beta chain was sequenced during a study of blood T cell repertoires in COVID-19. Study-level background: Researchers got acute and convalescent COVID-19 samples from the United States, Italy and Spain. PBMCs, B-cell-depleted T cells, or T cells were the source of the cDNA or gDNA that made up the material.

The CDR3 totals 16 residues. The V and J ends lost 4 bases and 5 bases, in that order; junction bases with no gene match: 11. The germline V gene has CDR1 MGHRA and CDR2 YSYEKL. Per the authors' pipeline: For nucleated cells, counts were estimated from reference gene primer amplification. Here immunoSEQ multiplex PCR was the method, and the copy in TCRdb shows in-frame clones only, minus some. D and trimming come from the DNA, and the V and J calls and clone size come from that table. Among some 100,000 clones listed, approximately 86% were seen once. The TCR comes from a man aged 45-65 years with acute or convalescent COVID-19. The chain has TRBV4-1 and TRBJ2-3; 8 bases align to TRBD1. Source material: peripheral blood. Here the CDR3 DNA reads TGCGCCAGCAGCCCAGTCGGACAGGGTCGGAAAGATACGCAGTATTTT. Amino acids: CASSPVGQGRKDTQYF.